A single sample is the source of the 30 T cell receptor beta chains below, sequenced in a study of chemoradiotherapy in HPV16-positive cancers (dated by TCRdb to the early 2020s). The method was the immunoSEQ multiplex PCR assay. TCRdb stores this immuneACCESS table with in-frame sequences only. Part of the clones is absent; in the studies checked, under half of the shortfall reflects unresolved V genes, and no reason is known for the rest. This sample has tens of thousands of clones in its table, and approximately 84% of those were observed once. Clones ranked in the top ten supply approximately 5% of the sample. The sample in question was blood, obtained from a patient who underwent chemoradiotherapy. All receptors come from a human donor with HPV-associated anogenital cancer.

This chain joins TRBV19 and TRBJ1-5; D gene uncertain. The V gene lost 1 base and the J gene lost 0 bases, with 10 bases spanning the gap. This CDR3 comprises 16 residues. CDR1 and CDR2 from the germline V gene are LNHDA and SQIVND (reference sequence). CDR3 nucleotide sequence: TGTGCCAGTAGTATAGGTCCGGGTTATAGCAATCAGCCCCAGCATTTT. It translates to CASSIGPGYSNQPQHF. The full variable domain, rest sourced from reference TRBV19 and TRBJ1-5, is DGGITQSPKYLFRKEGQNVTLSCEQNLNHDAMYWYRQDPGQGLRLIYYSQIVNDFQKGDIAEGYSVSREKKESFPLTVTSAQKNPTAFYLCASSIGPGYSNQPQHFGDGTRLSIL.

This CDR3 is CASSLVRVGTQYF. CDR3 sequence (DNA): TGTGCCAGCAGCTTAGTCAGGGTTGGGACCCAGTACTTC. The rearrangement links TRBV11-2 to TRBJ2-5, with a tentative D call TRBD1 (5 bases). This CDR3 has 13 amino acids. Germline CDR1 and CDR2: SGHAT and FQNNGV. V was pared by 1 base and J by 7 bases, with 10 bases between.

The chain uses TRBV9 and TRBJ1-1; possibly TRBD1 for D (5 bases). V lost 3 bases, J lost 1 base, and 16 bases lay in between. Germline-derived CDR1 and CDR2 are SGDLS and YYNGEE. This CDR3 spans 16 amino acids. The CDR3, as DNA: TGTGCCAGCAGCGCCCCTCCGGGGGGTGGGAACACTGAAGCTTTCTTT. This translates into CASSAPPGGGNTEAFF. Looking up the rest from reference TRBV9 and TRBJ1-1 gives the full variable domain: DSGVTQTPKHLITATGQRVTLRCSPRSGDLSVYWYQQSLDQGLQFLIQYYNGEERAKGNILERFSAQQFPDLHSELNLSSLELGDSALYFCASSAPPGGGNTEAFFGQGTRLTVV.

V and J are TRBV4-1 and TRBJ2-5; 7 bases line up with TRBD1. CDR1 is MGHRA, CDR2 YSYEKL, per germline. Losses at the gene ends were 4 bases for V and 4 bases for J; bases not matched to a gene: 9. This CDR3 contains 15 residues. The DNA for the CDR3 is TGCGCCAGCAGCCCCATACAGGGGACGGTAGAGACCCAGTACTTC. Protein product: CASSPIQGTVETQYF.

The chain has TRBV27 and TRBJ2-2; D is ambiguous. Germline V gene data show CDR1 as MNHEY and CDR2 as SMNVEV (reference sequence). Trimming took 7 bases from V and 4 from J, leaving 10 bases between them. The CDR3 is 13 amino acids. CDR3 loop: CASKNPFTGELFF. CDR3 in DNA: TGTGCCAGCAAAAATCCTTTCACCGGGGAGCTGTTTTTT.

Only a few counts were recorded for this clone. The gene calls are TRBV18 and TRBJ1-2; 11 bases are a match to TRBD1. The germline V gene encodes CDR1 KGHSH and CDR2 LQKENI. The V gene end was trimmed by 3 bases and the J gene end by 7 bases; junction bases not matched to a gene: 7. The CDR3 is 15 residues long. This CDR3 is CASSPGQGALGGYTF. The CDR3 bases are TGTGCCAGCTCACCTGGACAGGGGGCGCTGGGTGGCTACACCTTC.

J is TRBJ2-3 and V is TRBV19; D perhaps matches TRBD2 (6 bases). V lost 3 bases and J lost 2, with 18 bases in between. CDR3 length: 17 residues. From germline, CDR1 is LNHDA and CDR2 SQIVND (reference sequence). CDR3 amino acids: CASSINPWRADTDTQYF. DNA of the CDR3: TGTGCCAGTAGTATTAACCCATGGAGGGCTGACACAGATACGCAGTATTTT. The entire variable domain, with the rest obtained from reference TRBV19 and TRBJ2-3, is as follows: DGGITQSPKYLFRKEGQNVTLSCEQNLNHDAMYWYRQDPGQGLRLIYYSQIVNDFQKGDIAEGYSVSREKKESFPLTVTSAQKNPTAFYLCASSINPWRADTDTQYFGPGTRLTVL.

The V and J genes are TRBV5-4 and TRBJ1-3; D call uncertain. Trimming stripped 0 bases from V and 2 bases from J, with 9 bases between. CDR3 length: 15 amino acids. Germline values: CDR1 SGHNT, CDR2 YYREEE (reference sequence). CDR3: CASSLDAGTGNTIYF. CDR3 DNA: TGTGCCAGCAGCTTGGATGCGGGAACTGGAAACACCATATATTTT.

The chain employs TRBV5-1 and TRBJ1-6, with 7 bases aligning to TRBD1. The trim removed 4 bases at V and 9 bases at J, leaving 13 bases unmatched. This CDR3 comprises 16 residues. The V gene's germline CDR1 is SGHRS and CDR2 YFSETQ. This CDR3 reads CASSKETGVGSSPLHF. CDR3 sequence (DNA): TGCGCCAGCAGCAAAGAAACAGGGGTAGGTAGTTCACCCCTCCACTTT.

The CDR3 sequence: CASSFGRSSGNTIYF. CDR3 sequence (DNA): TGCGCCAGCAGCTTCGGCAGATCCTCTGGAAACACCATATATTTT. V and J are TRBV5-1 and TRBJ1-3; D is unresolved. Trimming left V 2 bases short and J 0 bases short, with 9 bases between. The CDR3 is made up of 15 amino acids. Per the germline V gene, CDR1 is SGHRS and CDR2 is YFSETQ.

The chain couples TRBV6-1 to TRBJ1-3; unclear D gene. The germline gives CDR1 MNHNS, CDR2 SASEGT. The CDR3 has 11 amino acids. Trimming stripped 9 bases from V and 8 bases from J, with 11 bases between. The CDR3 protein is CASHEEHTIYF. The DNA for the CDR3 is TGTGCCAGTCATGAGGAGCACACCATATATTTT.

This clone came up a few times. The chain couples TRBV30 to TRBJ1-1; D is possibly TRBD1 (6 bases). Looked up from germline, CDR1 is GTSNPN and CDR2 is SVGIG (reference sequence). This CDR3 spans 13 amino acids. The CDR3 spells CALARGTDTEAFF. DNA for the CDR3: TGTGCGTTAGCTAGGGGGACGGACACTGAAGCTTTCTTT.

This clone has a single count. The CDR3 nucleotides read TGTGCCAGCACCGGGAGGGGGGGCGCGGGTCAGCCCCAGCATTTT. Protein: CASTGRGGAGQPQHF. The chain joins TRBV2 to TRBJ1-5; maybe TRBD1 (6 bases). Trimming pared 7 bases from V and 6 bases from J, leaving 19 bases between. The CDR3 is made up of 15 amino acids. The germline gives CDR1 SNHLY, CDR2 FYNNEI. The full variable domain, completed using reference TRBV2 and TRBJ1-5, is EPEVTQTPSHQVTQMGQEVILRCVPISNHLYFYWYRQILGQKVEFLVSFYNNEISEKSEIFDDQFSVERPDGSNFTLKIRSTKLEDSAMYFCASTGRGGAGQPQHFGDGTRLSIL.

For the CDR3, the DNA is TGTGCCAGCAGTTACCGCGGCTTACAAGAGACCCAGTACTTC. It encodes CASSYRGLQETQYF. The chain joins TRBV6-5 to TRBJ2-5; no definite D call. Per the germline V gene, CDR1 is MNHEY and CDR2 is SVGAGI. The CDR3 contains 14 residues. Trimming pared 2 bases from V and 2 bases from J, leaving 9 bases between.

The V and J genes are TRBV30 and TRBJ2-1; D remains ambiguous. Trimming removed 2 bases from V and 3 bases from J, with 5 bases in between. The CDR3 has 12 amino acids. From germline, CDR1 is GTSNPN and CDR2 SVGIG (reference sequence). The CDR3 nucleotides are TGTGCCTGGAGTCAAAGCTACAATGAGCAGTTCTTC. This translates into CAWSQSYNEQFF.

CDR3 protein: CASSFESRETQYF. The CDR3 region has the DNA TGTGCCAGCAGCTTTGAATCCCGTGAGACCCAGTACTTC. V is TRBV7-2 and J is TRBJ2-5; D remains unclear. Germline assignment: CDR1 SGHTA and CDR2 FQGNSA. Trimming took off 3 bases at V and 5 bases at J, with 10 bases between the two ends. The CDR3 has 13 residues.

This chain joins TRBV18 and TRBJ1-2; D might be TRBD1 (5 bases). The CDR3 extends over 13 amino acids. Germline V lookup: CDR1 KGHSH, CDR2 LQKENI. The V and J ends lost 3 bases and 8 bases respectively, with 13 bases between them. The CDR3 is CASSPGTQGGYTF. In nucleotides, the CDR3 is TGTGCCAGCTCACCTGGGACCCAAGGGGGCTACACCTTC. Variable domain in full (rest from reference TRBV18 and TRBJ1-2): NAGVMQNPRHLVRRRGQEARLRCSPMKGHSHVYWYRQLPEEGLKFMVYLQKENIIDESGMPKERFSAEFPKEGPSILRIQQVVRGDSAAYFCASSPGTQGGYTFGSGTRLTVV.

The chain combines TRBV5-5 with TRBJ1-4; tentative D call: TRBD1 (5 bases). CDR1 and CDR2 from the germline V gene are SGHKS and YYEKEE (reference sequence). The CDR3 has 17 residues. V dropped 1 base and J dropped 0 bases, with 13 bases sitting between them. This CDR3 is CASSLWWLGPTNEKLFF. For the CDR3, the DNA is TGTGCCAGCAGCTTGTGGTGGTTGGGGCCAACTAATGAAAAACTGTTTTTT.

The CDR3, as DNA: TGTGCCAGCAGTGCAATCACCGGGGAGCTGTTTTTT. Protein sequence: CASSAITGELFF. V usage is TRBV2 and J usage is TRBJ2-2; no clear D. The germline V and J ends were trimmed by 4 bases and 4 bases, with 4 bases remaining between them. CDR3 size: 12 residues. Germline CDR1 is SNHLY and CDR2 is FYNNEI.

The V and J genes are TRBV11-3 and TRBJ1-1; perhaps TRBD1 as D (5 bases). The length of the CDR3 is 16 residues. Trimming removed 0 bases at V and 2 bases at J, with 13 bases between. Germline values: CDR1 SGHNT, CDR2 YENEEA. The CDR3 here is CASSLDGRDGNTEAFF. The CDR3 DNA follows: TGTGCCAGCAGCTTAGATGGAAGGGACGGTAACACTGAAGCTTTCTTT.

The chain carries TRBV21-1 and TRBJ2-2. TRBV21-1 is tagged as a pseudogene. The CDR3 is 18 residues long. The CDR3 region is CASTDRIITERATGELFF. The CDR3 nucleotides read TGTGCCAGCACCGACCGGATAATCACAGAAAGGGCCACCGGGGAGCTGTTTTTT.

The gene calls are TRBV9 and TRBJ2-2, with 7 bases lining up with TRBD1. Germline trimming cut 4 bases from V and 5 bases from J; bases unmatched to any gene: 14. Germline lookup yields CDR1 SGDLS and CDR2 YYNGEE. This CDR3 has 17 residues. The CDR3 DNA is TGTGCCAGCAGCCCCTCTGGTCGGACAGGCCAGACCGGGGAGCTGTTTTTT. Amino acids: CASSPSGRTGQTGELFF. The variable domain in full, with the rest retrieved from reference TRBV9 and TRBJ2-2, is DSGVTQTPKHLITATGQRVTLRCSPRSGDLSVYWYQQSLDQGLQFLIQYYNGEERAKGNILERFSAQQFPDLHSELNLSSLELGDSALYFCASSPSGRTGQTGELFFGEGSRLTVL.

There are a few counts of this clone. The chain has TRBV6-5 and TRBJ2-3; possibly TRBD2 for D (6 bases). The germline V gene has CDR1 MNHEY and CDR2 SVGAGI. The CDR3 runs 11 residues. Trimming pared 6 bases from V and 5 bases from J, leaving 6 bases between. The CDR3 nucleotides read TGTGCCAGCAGGGGGGGAGATACGCAGTATTTT. Translated: CASRGGDTQYF.

CDR3 in DNA: TGTGCCAGCAGCCTGAGGGGTTTTACTGGCGGGGGAACAGATACGCAGTATTTT. This sequence encodes CASSLRGFTGGGTDTQYF. The V and J genes are TRBV5-8 and TRBJ2-3; TRBD2 agrees at 7 bases. CDR1 is SGHTS, CDR2 YDEGEE, per germline. V dropped 4 bases and J dropped 3; count of bases not matched to a gene: 17. This CDR3 comprises 18 residues. The full variable domain, its missing parts supplied by reference TRBV5-8 and TRBJ2-3, is EAGVTQSPTHLIKTRGQQATLRCSPISGHTSVYWYQQALGLGLQFLLWYDEGEERNRGNFPPRFSGRQFPNYSSELNVNALELEDSALYLCASSLRGFTGGGTDTQYFGPGTRLTVL.

The chain uses TRBV6-4 and TRBJ1-1, with D uncertain. This CDR3 region has 13 residues. Trimming removed 3 bases from V and 7 bases from J, with 12 bases in between. Germline CDR1 and CDR2: MRHNA and SNTAGT. CDR3 sequence: CASSEVLGGEAFF. The CDR3 DNA sequence: TGTGCCAGCAGTGAAGTGTTGGGTGGTGAAGCTTTCTTT.

J is TRBJ2-5 and V is TRBV5-5; TRBD2 matches at 10 bases. In germline, CDR1 is SGHKS, CDR2 YYEKEE (reference sequence). CDR3 size: 16 residues. V trimming: 3 bases; J trimming: 2 bases; junction bases outside the gene matches: 7. CDR3 in DNA: TGTGCCAGCAGCTCAGGACTAGCGGTAGAACAAGAGACCCAGTACTTC. Protein sequence: CASSSGLAVEQETQYF.

This chain connects TRBV5-1 to TRBJ2-3, with TRBD2 identical over 8 bases. The CDR3 length is 15 residues. The germline V gene encodes CDR1 SGHRS and CDR2 YFSETQ. Trimming at V came to 0 bases and at J to 3 bases, leaving 3 bases not matched to a gene. The CDR3 loop is CASSLARLATDTQYF. For the CDR3, the DNA is TGCGCCAGCAGCTTGGCAAGACTAGCGACAGATACGCAGTATTTT.

V and J are TRBV28 and TRBJ2-7; 9 nucleotides line up with TRBD2. The V segment lost 6 bases and the J segment 2 bases; nucleotides outside the gene matches: 11. The CDR3 runs 16 residues. The V gene's germline CDR1 is MDHEN and CDR2 SYDVKM. CDR3 nucleotide sequence: TGTGCCAGCAGGGATTCGGGGCTAGCGGGGACCTACGAGCAGTACTTC. This encodes CASRDSGLAGTYEQYF.

The DNA of the CDR3 is TGTGCCAGCAGACGAGGACCGACAGATACGCAGTATTTT. Amino acids: CASRRGPTDTQYF. V and J are TRBV5-4 and TRBJ2-3; D remains ambiguous. CDR1 and CDR2 (germline): SGHNT, YYREEE (reference sequence). V dropped 5 bases and J dropped 3 bases, with 10 bases sitting between them. This CDR3 region has 13 residues.

The genes are TRBV7-2 and TRBJ1-1; D is uncertain. Between the trimmed V and J ends, which lost 4 bases and 3 bases, there was a span of 18 bases. Per germline, CDR1 SGHTA and CDR2 FQGNSA. This CDR3 is built from 16 residues. CDR3 in amino acids: CASSSGLEVRDTEAFF. CDR3 bases: TGTGCCAGCAGCTCGGGTCTCGAGGTGAGGGACACTGAAGCTTTCTTT.